The 20 T cell receptor beta chains below were found in one sample sequenced in a study of blood T cell repertoires in COVID-19. Only in-frame clones appear in the TCRdb table, and some are missing; sequencing was by immunoSEQ multiplex PCR. Altogether approximately 260,000 clones are present, approximately 88% being singletons, with the ten largest covering roughly 10%. Sequencing was carried out using peripheral blood. These receptors all stem from a woman aged 70-85 years with COVID-19, enrolled during active disease.

This chain links TRBV4-3 with TRBJ2-1; TRBD2 is a possible D gene (5 bases). The ends were cut back, 1 base at V and 4 bases at J, with 17 bases in the middle. Per germline, CDR1 LGHNA and CDR2 YSLEER. CDR3 length equals 17 residues. CDR3 region: CASSQGLPTGTYNEQFF. As DNA, the CDR3 is TGCGCCAGCAGCCAAGGCTTACCGACGGGAACTTACAATGAGCAGTTCTTC.

This chain uses TRBV19 with TRBJ1-5; D might be TRBD1 (6 bases). Trimming took 3 bases from V and 2 from J, leaving 11 bases between them. CDR1 and CDR2 (germline): LNHDA, SQIVND (reference sequence). The CDR3 is 15 residues long. CDR3 in DNA: TGTGCCAGTAGTATCGCAGGGGTGCGCAATCAGCCCCAGCATTTT. Translating gives CASSIAGVRNQPQHF.

This chain links TRBV10-3 with TRBJ2-2, with 8 bases that match TRBD2. With V trimmed by 10 bases and J by 0 bases, 16 bases remained unmatched. The length of the CDR3 is 18 residues. Germline lookup yields CDR1 ENHRY and CDR2 SYGVKD. CDR3 region: CASQYPGGKTPNTGELFF. The DNA for the CDR3 is TGTGCCAGCCAATATCCGGGAGGGAAAACTCCGAACACCGGGGAGCTGTTTTTT.

The V gene is TRBV30, the J gene TRBJ2-7; D is possibly TRBD1 (5 bases). Germline lookup yields CDR1 GTSNPN and CDR2 SVGIG (reference sequence). Trimming removed 2 bases at V and 3 bases at J, with 11 bases between. The CDR3 has 13 residues. CDR3 in amino acids: CAWSKGADYEQYF. The CDR3 nucleotides read TGTGCCTGGAGTAAAGGGGCGGACTACGAGCAGTACTTC.

The genes are TRBV11-2 and TRBJ1-6, with a possible D match to TRBD1 (6 bases). Germline V gene data show CDR1 as SGHAT and CDR2 as FQNNGV. This CDR3 region has 14 residues. V dropped 5 bases and J dropped 7 bases, with 12 bases sitting between them. This chain's CDR3 is CASSPRDINSPLHF. The CDR3 DNA reads as TGTGCCAGCAGCCCACGGGACATAAATTCACCCCTCCACTTT.

The chain links TRBV19 to TRBJ2-7, with TRBD1 identical over 9 bases. With 6 bases clipped from V and 5 bases from J, the junction kept 5 bases outside the gene matches. In germline, CDR1 is LNHDA, CDR2 SQIVND (reference sequence). The CDR3 has 13 residues. In DNA, the CDR3 is TGTGCCAGTAGGGAAAGGGACAGGGACGAGCAGTACTTC. It encodes CASRERDRDEQYF. The whole variable domain, remainder taken from reference TRBV19 and TRBJ2-7, is DGGITQSPKYLFRKEGQNVTLSCEQNLNHDAMYWYRQDPGQGLRLIYYSQIVNDFQKGDIAEGYSVSREKKESFPLTVTSAQKNPTAFYLCASRERDRDEQYFGPGTRLTVT.

This rearrangement joins TRBV11-3 to TRBJ2-7, with 7 bases that match TRBD2. The CDR3 is made up of 15 amino acids. Germline CDR1 is SGHNT and CDR2 is YENEEA. J lost 10 bases, V lost 4 bases, and 16 bases had no gene match. The CDR3 is CASSSSAGLAERQYF. CDR3 nucleotide sequence: TGTGCCAGCAGCTCCTCCGCGGGCCTAGCGGAAAGACAGTACTTC.

The chain recombines TRBV6-2 or TRBV6-3 with TRBJ2-7; D is possibly TRBD1 (5 bases). The length of the CDR3 is 13 residues. Trimming stripped 5 bases from V and 4 bases from J, with 12 bases between. The germline V gene has CDR1 MNHEY and CDR2 SVGEGT. This CDR3 reads CASSQTVSYEQYF. The CDR3 region has the DNA TGTGCCAGCAGTCAGACAGTGTCTTACGAGCAGTACTTC.

This clone was detected only a few times. V usage is TRBV2 and J usage is TRBJ1-5; 7 bases match TRBD1. Germline CDR1 and CDR2: SNHLY and FYNNEI. The CDR3 has 13 amino acids. After removal of 8 bases from V and 2 bases from J, the junction contained 3 bases not matched to a gene. CDR3 amino acids: CASATGGNQPQHF. CDR3 in DNA: TGTGCCAGCGCAACAGGGGGCAATCAGCCCCAGCATTTT.

CDR3 sequence reads: CASSYSGVGANTEAFF. CDR3 nucleotide sequence: TGTGCCAGCAGTTACTCCGGTGTAGGGGCTAACACTGAAGCTTTCTTT. The chain employs TRBV6-5 and TRBJ1-1; TRBD1 is a possible D gene (5 bases). Germline values: CDR1 MNHEY, CDR2 SVGAGI. V lost 0 bases and J 2 bases, leaving 13 bases between the germline ends. The CDR3 totals 16 residues.

This chain joins TRBV5-1 and TRBJ2-1, with 8 positions matching TRBD1. Trimming at V came to 5 bases and at J to 6 bases, leaving 1 base not matched to a gene. The CDR3 is made up of 12 amino acids. CDR1 and CDR2 (germline): SGHRS, YFSETQ. Here the CDR3 reads CASRTGVNEQFF. CDR3 DNA: TGCGCCAGCAGGACAGGGGTCAATGAGCAGTTCTTC.

The chain has TRBV5-4 and TRBJ1-2; 7 bases fit TRBD1. The CDR3 consists of 16 residues. After removal of 4 bases from V and 0 bases from J, the junction contained 9 bases not matched to a gene. The germline V gene has CDR1 SGHNT and CDR2 YYREEE (reference sequence). The CDR3 protein is CASSRGLHQTNYGYTF. The DNA for the CDR3 is TGTGCCAGCAGCAGGGGGCTACACCAAACTAACTATGGCTACACCTTC.

This chain connects TRBV6-5 to TRBJ2-3; D perhaps matches TRBD1 (6 bases). The ends were cut back, 2 bases at V and 0 bases at J, with 9 bases in the middle. The CDR3 extends over 15 amino acids. The germline CDR1 and CDR2 sequences are MNHEY and SVGAGI. As DNA, the CDR3 is TGTGCCAGCAGTTACGGGGGCGTTAGCACAGATACGCAGTATTTT. Its protein is CASSYGGVSTDTQYF.

This clone has a single count. The J gene is TRBJ1-2, the V gene TRBV19; TRBD1 might be the D (5 bases). Germline CDR1 reads LNHDA; CDR2 reads SQIVND (reference sequence). The germline V and J ends were trimmed by 3 bases and 7 bases, with 12 bases remaining between them. CDR3 length: 13 amino acids. The CDR3 DNA sequence: TGTGCCAGTAGTATGGAAGGGGTTGGTGGCTACACCTTC. Translating gives CASSMEGVGGYTF.

V gene TRBV5-1 combines with J gene TRBJ2-2, with unresolved D. Trimming removed 5 bases at V and 6 bases at J, with 11 bases between. CDR1 SGHRS and CDR2 YFSETQ come from the germline V gene. This CDR3 comprises 13 residues. CDR3 residues: CASRTRSSGELFF. DNA for the CDR3: TGCGCCAGCAGAACGAGGTCTTCCGGGGAGCTGTTTTTT.

The chain carries TRBV5-1 and TRBJ1-2; 10 bases agree with TRBD1. V shed 0 bases, J shed 2 bases, and the junction held 4 bases outside the gene matches. CDR3 length: 16 amino acids. Germline CDR1 and CDR2: SGHRS and YFSETQ. CDR3 nucleotide sequence: TGCGCCAGCAGCTTGGCCATGACAGGGGGCAACTATGGCTACACCTTC. Its translation is CASSLAMTGGNYGYTF.

Only one count was recorded for this clone. The chain carries TRBV19 and TRBJ2-7; 11 nucleotides match TRBD1. Germline V CDR1 and CDR2: LNHDA, SQIVND (reference sequence). V lost 5 bases and J lost 2; bases outside the gene matches: 2. The CDR3 is 14 residues long. CDR3 in DNA: TGTGCCAGTAGTCCGGGACAGGGGGCCTACGAGCAGTACTTC. Protein sequence: CASSPGQGAYEQYF.

This chain uses TRBV2 with TRBJ1-2; unclear D gene. Germline assignment: CDR1 SNHLY and CDR2 FYNNEI. The germline V and J ends were trimmed by 2 bases and 7 bases, with 20 bases remaining between them. The CDR3 runs 16 residues. For the CDR3, the DNA is TGTGCCAGCAGTGAATTCCCCAGCGAGCTAACTGGTGGCTACACCTTC. It is translated as CASSEFPSELTGGYTF.

The chain joins TRBV7-8 to TRBJ2-4, with 12 bases fitting TRBD2. V shed 4 bases and J 8 bases; nucleotides not matched to a gene: 6. The V gene's germline CDR1 is SGHVS and CDR2 FQNEAQ. This CDR3 spans 15 amino acids. CDR3 nucleotide sequence: TGTGCCAGCAGCTCCGCTAGCGGGAGGGCCGACATTCAGTACTTC. Its translation: CASSSASGRADIQYF.

This rearrangement joins TRBV7-9 to TRBJ2-1; 8 bases match TRBD2. The CDR3 runs to 16 residues. Per germline, CDR1 SEHNR and CDR2 FQNEAQ (reference sequence). The V segment lost 3 bases and the J segment 7 bases; nucleotides outside the gene matches: 11. The CDR3 spells CASSFGAGDSRNEQFF. The CDR3 DNA follows: TGTGCCAGCAGCTTTGGAGCGGGAGATTCGCGGAATGAGCAGTTCTTC.